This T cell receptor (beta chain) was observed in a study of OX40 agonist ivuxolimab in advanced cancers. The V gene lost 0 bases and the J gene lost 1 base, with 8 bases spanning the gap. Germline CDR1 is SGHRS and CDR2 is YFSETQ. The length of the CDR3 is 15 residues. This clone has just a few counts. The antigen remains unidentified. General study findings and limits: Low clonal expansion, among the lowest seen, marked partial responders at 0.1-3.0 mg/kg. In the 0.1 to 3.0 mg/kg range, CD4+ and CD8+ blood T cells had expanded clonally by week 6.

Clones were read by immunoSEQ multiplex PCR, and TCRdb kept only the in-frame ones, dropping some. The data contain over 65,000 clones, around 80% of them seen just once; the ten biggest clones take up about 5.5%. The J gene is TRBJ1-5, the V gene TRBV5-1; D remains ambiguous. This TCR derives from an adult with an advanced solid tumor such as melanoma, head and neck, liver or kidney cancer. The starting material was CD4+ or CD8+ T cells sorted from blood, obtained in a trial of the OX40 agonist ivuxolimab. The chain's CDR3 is CASSLDPGSNQPQHF. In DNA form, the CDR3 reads TGCGCCAGCAGCTTGGATCCGGGAAGCAATCAGCCCCAGCATTTT.